These 22 T cell receptor beta chains originate from one sample sequenced in a study of blood T cell repertoires in COVID-19. Repertoires were generated with immunoSEQ multiplex PCR, while TCRdb's copy carries only in-frame clones and drops some. This table has a few hundred thousand clones, 75% to 85% appearing once. The sequenced sample consisted of PBMCs or T cells enriched from blood (not recorded which). These receptors all come from a man aged 40-49 years who had recovered from COVID-19.

Notes on this clone: The same CDR3 also results from other DNA sequences found in this sample. The chain is built from TRBV5-1 and TRBJ1-2; 7 positions match TRBD1. J was trimmed by 7 bases and V by 0 bases; bases with no gene match: 6. CDR1 is SGHRS, CDR2 YFSETQ, per germline. The CDR3 length is 14 residues. This CDR3 is CASSLGQGAGGYTF. CDR3 DNA sequence: TGCGCCAGCAGCTTGGGACAGGGAGCTGGTGGCTACACCTTC.

The V call is TRBV6-1, the J call TRBJ1-2; maybe TRBD1 (6 bases). The CDR3 consists of 17 residues. CDR1 and CDR2 from the germline V gene are MNHNS and SASEGT. Trimming left V 0 bases short and J 4 bases short, with 18 bases between. This CDR3 is CASSEARRGGASYGYTF. In DNA form, the CDR3 reads TGTGCCAGCAGTGAAGCTCGAAGGGGGGGCGCGTCCTATGGCTACACCTTC.

This chain links TRBV30 with TRBJ1-1; maybe TRBD1 (6 bases). V was shortened by 6 bases and J by 1 base, with 12 bases between the two germline ends. Germline loops: CDR1 GTSNPN, CDR2 SVGIG (reference sequence). CDR3 length: 13 residues. The CDR3 spells CACHRARNTEAFF. For the CDR3, the DNA is TGTGCCTGCCACAGGGCTCGGAACACTGAAGCTTTCTTT.

The gene calls are TRBV19 and TRBJ1-4; 7 bases agree with TRBD1. Looked up from germline, CDR1 is LNHDA and CDR2 is SQIVND (reference sequence). J gave up 10 bases and V 3 bases, and 8 bases lay outside the gene matches. The CDR3 spans 14 residues. The CDR3 loop reads CASSMLAGGRKLFF. CDR3 DNA: TGTGCCAGTAGTATGTTGGCAGGGGGGCGAAAACTGTTTTTT.

This chain links TRBV5-1 with TRBJ2-7; 7 bases agree with TRBD2. The CDR3 is made up of 14 amino acids. Germline V lookup: CDR1 SGHRS, CDR2 YFSETQ. V trimming: 4 bases; J trimming: 0 bases; junction bases outside the gene matches: 4. CDR3 amino acids: CASSLSGVSYEQYF. In DNA, the CDR3 is TGCGCCAGCAGCCTAAGCGGGGTCTCCTACGAGCAGTACTTC.

As DNA, the CDR3 is TGTGCCTGGGTCACTTATGCGGGCACCCAGTACTTC. It codes for CAWVTYAGTQYF. This sequence joins TRBV30 and TRBJ2-5, with TRBD2 as a possible D gene (5 bases). Between the trimmed V and J ends, which lost 5 bases and 8 bases, there was a span of 15 bases. CDR1 and CDR2 (germline): GTSNPN, SVGIG (reference sequence). There are 12 residues in the CDR3.

The chain recombines TRBV13 with TRBJ2-7, with a possible D match to TRBD2 (6 bases). The V gene's germline CDR1 is PRHDT and CDR2 FYEKMQ (reference sequence). The CDR3 spans 14 residues. The germline V and J ends were trimmed by 5 bases and 6 bases, with 17 bases remaining between them. CDR3 residues: CASSSGRDLSEQYF. The CDR3 bases are TGTGCCAGCAGCAGCGGGCGCGACCTCTCCGAGCAGTACTTC.

This clone has only a few counts. Here the CDR3 DNA reads TGTGCCAGCAGCTCCCTTACAGATAACACTGAAGCTTTCTTT. It encodes CASSSLTDNTEAFF. The gene calls are TRBV9 and TRBJ1-1; D remains ambiguous. V was cut by 4 bases and J by 2 bases, with 12 bases left in between. Germline loops: CDR1 SGDLS, CDR2 YYNGEE. The CDR3 loop spans 14 amino acids.

The chain couples TRBV7-3 to TRBJ1-2; the D gene is possibly TRBD1 (6 bases). This CDR3 is 14 amino acids long. Trimming took off 8 bases at V and 7 bases at J, with 20 bases between the two ends. Germline CDR1 SGHTA, CDR2 FQGTGA. The CDR3 region has the DNA TGTGCCAGCCGTAGCACCACAGGGTTAGGTGGCTACACCTTC. Encoded protein: CASRSTTGLGGYTF.

This clone occurred once. The chain uses TRBV29-1 and TRBJ2-5, with D perhaps TRBD1 (6 bases). From germline, CDR1 is SQVTM and CDR2 ANQGSEA. Trimming left V 4 bases short and J 10 bases short, with 16 bases between. This CDR3 spans 12 amino acids. The CDR3 loop is CSVGGRGRDQYF. In DNA, the CDR3 is TGCAGCGTTGGGGGCAGGGGCCGCGACCAGTACTTC.

This clone was detected only once. The chain has TRBV2 and TRBJ2-7, with unresolved D. Trimming shortened V by 3 bases and J by 9 bases, and 12 bases separated the two germline ends. The CDR3 runs 12 residues. Germline CDR1 is SNHLY and CDR2 is FYNNEI. CDR3 in amino acids: CASSELKRGQYF. The DNA for the CDR3 is TGTGCCAGCAGTGAGTTGAAACGCGGGCAGTACTTC.

Worth noting for this clone: Different DNA sequences within this sample yield the same CDR3. The V call is TRBV5-1, the J call TRBJ1-2; the match to TRBD1 covers 7 bases. Losses at the gene ends were 0 bases for V and 4 bases for J; bases not matched to a gene: 6. Germline assignment: CDR1 SGHRS and CDR2 YFSETQ. The CDR3 extends over 15 amino acids. The CDR3, as DNA: TGCGCCAGCAGCTTGGGACAGGGCGGCGGCTATGGCTACACCTTC. Translating gives CASSLGQGGGYGYTF. Full variable domain (outside the CDR3, taken from reference TRBV5-1 and TRBJ1-2): KAGVTQTPRYLIKTRGQQVTLSCSPISGHRSVSWYQQTPGQGLQFLFEYFSETQRNKGNFPGRFSGRQFSNSRSEMNVSTLELGDSALYLCASSLGQGGGYGYTFGSGTRLTVV.

This sequence joins TRBV20-1 and TRBJ1-4, with unresolved D. There are 11 residues in the CDR3. Per the germline V gene, CDR1 is DFQATT and CDR2 is SNEGSKA (reference sequence). V lost 3 bases, J lost 8 bases, and 7 bases lay in between. CDR3 sequence reads: CSARAQEKLFF. CDR3 sequence (DNA): TGCAGTGCTAGGGCACAAGAAAAACTGTTTTTT.

The J gene is TRBJ1-6, the V gene TRBV2, with 9 bases matching TRBD1. Germline-derived CDR1 and CDR2 are SNHLY and FYNNEI. CDR3 length: 15 amino acids. Unmatched junction bases numbered 8, after V lost 7 bases and J lost 7 bases. The CDR3 DNA reads TGTGCCAGCATGTATGACAGGGGGGGGAATTCACCCCTCCACTTT. As protein: CASMYDRGGNSPLHF.

V usage is TRBV7-2 and J usage is TRBJ1-2, with TRBD1 as a possible D gene (5 bases). The length of the CDR3 is 15 residues. Trimming removed 4 bases at V and 6 bases at J, with 18 bases between. Germline lookup yields CDR1 SGHTA and CDR2 FQGNSA. CDR3 residues: CASSSRGQGIDGYTF. DNA for the CDR3: TGTGCCAGCAGCTCTAGAGGTCAGGGAATAGATGGCTACACCTTC.

This rearrangement joins TRBV19 to TRBJ2-1; the match to TRBD2 covers 9 bases. The CDR3 loop spans 15 amino acids. The trim removed 4 bases at V and 7 bases at J, leaving 8 bases unmatched. Germline V gene sequence: CDR1 LNHDA, CDR2 SQIVND (reference sequence). CDR3 sequence: CASSRASGISNEQFF. For the CDR3, the DNA is TGTGCCAGTAGTAGAGCTAGCGGGATTTCGAATGAGCAGTTCTTC.

This sequence joins TRBV9 and TRBJ2-1; 9 bases match TRBD2. The germline V gene has CDR1 SGDLS and CDR2 YYNGEE. Unmatched junction bases numbered 8, after V lost 7 bases and J lost 6 bases. This CDR3 has 14 amino acids. CDR3 in amino acids: CASGRGGRANEQFF. The CDR3 region has the DNA TGTGCCAGCGGTCGGGGCGGGAGGGCCAATGAGCAGTTCTTC.

The V call is TRBV20-1, the J call TRBJ1-2, with a tentative D call TRBD1 (5 bases). The CDR3 totals 11 residues. Trimming removed 3 bases from V and 4 bases from J, with 6 bases in between. Germline V CDR1 and CDR2: DFQATT, SNEGSKA (reference sequence). The DNA of the CDR3 is TGCAGTGCTAGCCAGGGCTATGGCTACACCTTC. It encodes CSASQGYGYTF.

V is TRBV3-1 (or the pseudogene TRBV3-2) and J is TRBJ2-3, with D tentatively TRBD2 (6 bases). Per germline, CDR1 LGHDT and CDR2 YNNKEL (reference sequence). The V end lost 1 base, the J end lost 3 bases, and 17 bases lay between the germline ends. The length of the CDR3 is 17 residues. The CDR3 sequence is CASSQVLGRSGTDTQYF. The CDR3 DNA follows: TGTGCCAGCAGCCAAGTATTAGGACGGAGCGGGACAGATACGCAGTATTTT.

The gene calls are TRBV19 and TRBJ1-1, with 8 bases aligning to TRBD1. V lost 8 bases and J lost 7; bases outside the gene matches: 12. Germline loops: CDR1 LNHDA, CDR2 SQIVND (reference sequence). This CDR3 has 14 amino acids. The CDR3 is CASGPQTGGFEAFF. The CDR3 DNA is TGTGCCAGTGGGCCCCAAACAGGGGGGTTTGAAGCTTTCTTT.

The chain has TRBV27 and TRBJ2-5, with 9 bases that match TRBD1. Germline assignment: CDR1 MNHEY and CDR2 SMNVEV (reference sequence). V lost 6 bases, J lost 5 bases, and 13 bases stayed unmatched. The CDR3 contains 16 residues. CDR3 in amino acids: CASSRRATGGRETQYF. The CDR3 nucleotides read TGTGCCAGCAGCCGACGCGCAACAGGGGGCAGGGAGACCCAGTACTTC.

The rearrangement uses TRBV5-1 and TRBJ1-5, with D possibly TRBD1 on 6 matching bases. CDR1 is SGHRS and CDR2 is YFSETQ in the germline V gene. Trimming stripped 2 bases from V and 3 bases from J, with 9 bases between. This CDR3 has 14 residues. In DNA form, the CDR3 reads TGCGCCAGCAGCTTATCAGGGGCCAATCAGCCCCAGCATTTT. It yields the protein CASSLSGANQPQHF.